This T cell receptor (beta chain) comes out of a study of cytomegalovirus exposure and HLA in healthy donors. The CDR3 length is 16 residues. The V segment lost 2 bases and the J segment 3 bases; nucleotides outside the gene matches: 8. This clone was counted a few times. The PCR made use of 60 Vbeta and 13 Jbeta primers. The assay was immunoSEQ multiplex PCR, and TCRdb's table has in-frame clones only and misses some. Here the sample spans roughly 150,000 clones, about 80% being singletons. The chain uses TRBV5-3 and TRBJ1-1; the match to TRBD1 covers 9 bases. TRBV5-3 is noted as an ORF with a role that remains uncertain. Sequencing was performed on PBMCs. The receptor comes from a woman aged 40 to 55 in good health and CMV-seronegative. The CDR3 sequence is CARSFRTGEEYTEAFF. CDR3 nucleotide sequence: TGTGCCAGAAGCTTTAGGACAGGGGAGGAATACACTGAAGCTTTCTTT.